This T cell receptor (beta chain) was documented in a study of human T cells and chemical hapten exposure. General observations from the study: Unchanged with DPC sensitization were TCRs above 1 in 1000 frequency.

V lost 2 bases, J lost 2 bases, and 8 bases lay in between. Germline CDR1 and CDR2: KGHDR and SFDVKD. This CDR3 spans 14 amino acids. This clonotype was detected ten times or more. The target antigen is unknown. Sample time point: patch test 1, 2 weeks after DPC sensitization. Stated treatment: therapeutic diphenylcyclopropenone sensitization with weekly scalp DPC. Before extraction, the whole blood was not fractionated, and total RNA was taken from it. TCRdb re-called the RACE reads through MiXCR, storing one row per CDR3 protein. In the table there are 300,000 to 350,000 distinct CDR3 sequences, around 7% of which are singletons.

This rearrangement joins TRBV24-1 to TRBJ2-5; no reliable D call. This TCR came from a woman aged 18-30 years with alopecia areata. Some clones in this sample may be carry-over from other donors' samples. The source material was whole blood, sampled in connection with sensitization to the hapten diphenylcyclopropenone (DPC). CDR3 DNA: TGTGCCACCAGTGATTCTCCCCAGCAAGAGACCCAGTACTTC. Amino acid sequence: CATSDSPQQETQYF.